The rows below give T cell receptor beta chains drawn from one sample of a study of T cell repertoires in aging, cancer and after chemotherapy. Using its own MiXCR run on the multiplex PCR reads, TCRdb lists one record per CDR3 protein. The table lists 9,500 or so distinct CDR3 sequences, 30% to 40% of them singletons. Material: blood. The receptors derive from a human donor in good health. CDR3s include the opening cysteine and the closing phenylalanine or tryptophan. The D gene is left open where the match is weak. Size is omitted from some rows. Given values are once, few, many or a class for expanded clones.

abundance: few
d_gene: -
len: 14
j_gene: TRBJ1-2
v_gene: TRBV10-3
CDR3aa: CAIAGLDGGYGYTF
CDR3nt: TGTGCCATCGCGGGACTCGACGGTGGCTATGGCTACACCTTC

abundance: -
d_gene: TRBD2
len: 17
j_gene: TRBJ2-1
v_gene: TRBV6-5
CDR3aa: CASSFWPSGGTYNEQFF
CDR3nt: TGTGCCAGCAGCTTCTGGCCTAGCGGGGGGACATACAATGAGCAGTTCTTC

abundance: few
d_gene: -
len: 19
j_gene: TRBJ1-4
v_gene: TRBV12-3/TRBV12-4
CDR3aa: CASTQRVLGPRRTNEKLFF
CDR3nt: TGTGCCAGCACCCAAAGGGTTCTGGGACCCAGGAGGACGAATGAAAAACTGTTTTTT

abundance: -
d_gene: -
len: 11
j_gene: TRBJ1-1
v_gene: TRBV29-1
CDR3aa: CSSVWVTEAFF
CDR3nt: TGCAGTTCTGTGTGGGTCACTGAAGCTTTCTTT

abundance: once
d_gene: TRBD1
len: 17
j_gene: TRBJ1-3
v_gene: TRBV5-4
CDR3aa: CASSTLNQGTGGNTIYF
CDR3nt: TGTGCCAGCAGCACCCTTAACCAGGGGACAGGGGGAAACACCATATATTTT

abundance: few
d_gene: -
len: 13
j_gene: TRBJ1-2
v_gene: TRBV12-3/TRBV12-4
CDR3aa: CASGADSNYGYTF
CDR3nt: TGTGCCAGCGGGGCGGACAGTAACTATGGCTACACCTTC

abundance: medium-sized
d_gene: -
len: 15
j_gene: TRBJ1-6
v_gene: TRBV11-3
CDR3aa: CASSLGWRGNSPLHF
CDR3nt: TGTGCCAGCAGCTTAGGGTGGCGCGGGAATTCACCCCTCCACTTT

abundance: -
d_gene: TRBD1
len: 14
j_gene: TRBJ1-1
v_gene: TRBV11-3
CDR3aa: CASSLGQPYTEAFF
CDR3nt: TGTGCCAGCAGCTTGGGACAGCCGTACACTGAAGCTTTCTTT

abundance: -
d_gene: TRBD1
len: 15
j_gene: TRBJ2-7
v_gene: TRBV12-3/TRBV12-4
CDR3aa: CASSLALGTVYEQYF
CDR3nt: TGTGCCAGCAGTTTAGCGCTGGGGACAGTTTACGAGCAGTACTTC

abundance: few
d_gene: -
len: 15
j_gene: TRBJ1-5
v_gene: TRBV4-2
CDR3aa: CASSPGNPGNQPQHF
CDR3nt: TGTGCCAGCAGCCCAGGGAACCCCGGAAATCAGCCCCAGCATTTT

abundance: -
d_gene: TRBD1
len: 14
j_gene: TRBJ1-5
v_gene: TRBV30
CDR3aa: CAWSVRQGHQPQHF
CDR3nt: TGTGCCTGGAGTGTAAGACAGGGGCATCAGCCCCAGCATTTT

abundance: -
d_gene: TRBD1
len: 15
j_gene: TRBJ2-2
v_gene: TRBV11-3
CDR3aa: CASSASTGDTGELFF
CDR3nt: TGTGCCAGCAGCGCGAGCACAGGGGACACCGGGGAGCTGTTTTTT

abundance: medium-sized
d_gene: -
len: 13
j_gene: TRBJ2-3
v_gene: TRBV11-3
CDR3aa: CASSQGLTDTQYF
CDR3nt: TGTGCCAGCAGCCAGGGACTTACAGATACGCAGTATTTT

abundance: medium-sized
d_gene: TRBD1
len: 13
j_gene: TRBJ2-7
v_gene: TRBV29-1
CDR3aa: CSVGGTGTYEQYF
CDR3nt: TGCAGCGTTGGCGGGACAGGGACCTACGAGCAGTACTTC

abundance: once
d_gene: TRBD2
len: 16
j_gene: TRBJ2-1
v_gene: TRBV5-1
CDR3aa: CASSLGGTSAVDEQFF
CDR3nt: TGCGCCAGCAGCCTTGGGGGGACTAGCGCCGTAGATGAGCAGTTCTTC

abundance: -
d_gene: -
len: 14
j_gene: TRBJ2-5
v_gene: TRBV14
CDR3aa: CASSQVLGRETQYF
CDR3nt: TGTGCCAGCAGCCAGGTCCTGGGGCGGGAGACCCAGTACTTC

abundance: -
d_gene: TRBD1
len: 13
j_gene: TRBJ1-2
v_gene: TRBV6-1
CDR3aa: CASPDRGNYGYTF
CDR3nt: TGTGCCAGCCCGGACAGGGGAAACTATGGCTACACCTTC

abundance: -
d_gene: -
len: 15
j_gene: TRBJ2-1
v_gene: TRBV19
CDR3aa: CASKNSESSYNEQFF
CDR3nt: TGTGCCAGTAAAAATAGCGAGAGCTCCTACAATGAGCAGTTCTTC

abundance: -
d_gene: -
len: 12
j_gene: TRBJ2-3
v_gene: TRBV12-3/TRBV12-4
CDR3aa: CASSLDSVTQYF
CDR3nt: TGTGCCAGCAGTTTGGATAGCGTTACGCAGTATTTT

abundance: few
d_gene: TRBD2
len: 18
j_gene: TRBJ2-2
v_gene: TRBV6-1
CDR3aa: CATAPGLAGPPNTGELFF
CDR3nt: TGTGCCACCGCCCCGGGACTAGCGGGACCACCGAACACCGGGGAGCTGTTTTTT

abundance: few
d_gene: -
len: 15
j_gene: TRBJ1-4
v_gene: TRBV5-4
CDR3aa: CASSPSRATREKLFF
CDR3nt: TGTGCCAGCAGCCCCAGCCGGGCTACGCGAGAAAAACTGTTTTTT

abundance: few
d_gene: -
len: 14
j_gene: TRBJ2-7
v_gene: TRBV4-3
CDR3aa: CASSQGGSSYEQYF
CDR3nt: TGCGCCAGCAGCCAAGGAGGCAGCTCCTACGAGCAGTACTTC

abundance: few
d_gene: TRBD1
len: 14
j_gene: TRBJ2-7
v_gene: TRBV27
CDR3aa: CASSPDRGSYEQYF
CDR3nt: TGTGCCAGCAGTCCCGACAGGGGCTCCTACGAGCAGTACTTC

abundance: few
d_gene: -
len: 13
j_gene: TRBJ2-1
v_gene: TRBV19
CDR3aa: CASSSTRGLEQFF
CDR3nt: TGTGCCAGTAGCTCGACTCGGGGGCTTGAGCAGTTCTTC

abundance: medium-sized
d_gene: TRBD1
len: 14
j_gene: TRBJ2-7
v_gene: TRBV6-6
CDR3aa: CASSYDGTVYEQYF
CDR3nt: TGTGCCAGCAGTTACGACGGGACAGTATACGAGCAGTACTTC

abundance: -
d_gene: -
len: 13
j_gene: TRBJ1-1
v_gene: TRBV6-5
CDR3aa: CASSYRVDTEAFF
CDR3nt: TGTGCCAGCAGTTACAGGGTGGACACTGAAGCTTTCTTT

abundance: -
d_gene: -
len: 15
j_gene: TRBJ2-6
v_gene: TRBV5-4
CDR3aa: CASLPRVLGANVLTF
CDR3nt: TGTGCCAGCCTCCCACGGGTCCTAGGGGCCAACGTCCTGACTTTC

abundance: -
d_gene: -
len: 14
j_gene: TRBJ2-7
v_gene: TRBV5-6
CDR3aa: CASSSTDAAYEQYF
CDR3nt: TGTGCCAGCAGCTCGACAGATGCCGCCTACGAGCAGTACTTC

abundance: few
d_gene: -
len: 14
j_gene: TRBJ1-1
v_gene: TRBV6-5
CDR3aa: CASSYDSLTPEAFF
CDR3nt: TGTGCCAGCAGTTACGACAGCCTGACCCCTGAAGCTTTCTTT

abundance: few
d_gene: -
len: 14
j_gene: TRBJ2-7
v_gene: TRBV5-5
CDR3aa: CASSLSTGSYEQYF
CDR3nt: TGTGCCAGCAGCTTGTCGACAGGCTCCTACGAGCAGTACTTC

abundance: -
d_gene: -
len: 10
j_gene: TRBJ1-1
v_gene: TRBV12-3/TRBV12-4
CDR3aa: CASRFWEVLF
CDR3nt: TGTGCCAGCAGATTCTGGGAAGTACTCTTT

abundance: -
d_gene: TRBD2
len: 17
j_gene: TRBJ2-3
v_gene: TRBV7-9
CDR3aa: CASSQDGSGGVTDTQYF
CDR3nt: TGTGCCAGCAGCCAAGATGGGAGCGGGGGGGTCACAGATACGCAGTATTTT

abundance: few
d_gene: -
len: 15
j_gene: TRBJ2-6
v_gene: TRBV12-3/TRBV12-4
CDR3aa: CASRPTGSGANVLTF
CDR3nt: TGTGCCAGCCGCCCGACGGGTTCTGGGGCCAACGTCCTGACTTTC

abundance: -
d_gene: -
len: 14
j_gene: TRBJ2-5
v_gene: TRBV5-6
CDR3aa: CASSLEGLLETQYF
CDR3nt: TGTGCCAGCAGCTTGGAAGGCTTATTAGAGACCCAGTACTTC

abundance: once
d_gene: TRBD2
len: 17
j_gene: TRBJ2-7
v_gene: TRBV5-4
CDR3aa: CASSLGGLAGKSYQQYF
CDR3nt: TGTGCCAGCAGCTTGGGTGGTCTAGCGGGAAAGTCGTACCAGCAGTACTTC

abundance: medium-sized
d_gene: -
len: 12
j_gene: TRBJ2-7
v_gene: TRBV19
CDR3aa: CASSTGIYEQYF
CDR3nt: TGTGCCAGTAGTACGGGAATTTACGAGCAGTACTTC

abundance: -
d_gene: TRBD1
len: 14
j_gene: TRBJ2-7
v_gene: TRBV7-2
CDR3aa: CASSFGTGGYEQYF
CDR3nt: TGTGCCAGCAGCTTCGGGACAGGGGGCTACGAGCAGTACTTC

abundance: few
d_gene: -
len: 17
j_gene: TRBJ2-3
v_gene: TRBV18
CDR3aa: CASSPSRHPRRADTQYF
CDR3nt: TGTGCCAGCTCCCCGAGTCGACACCCTAGGAGGGCAGATACGCAGTATTTT

abundance: few
d_gene: TRBD2
len: 16
j_gene: TRBJ2-2
v_gene: TRBV6-5
CDR3aa: CASKVGGGAGTGELFF
CDR3nt: TGTGCCAGCAAGGTTGGCGGGGGGGCGGGCACCGGGGAGCTGTTTTTT

abundance: few
d_gene: TRBD1
len: 17
j_gene: TRBJ1-1
v_gene: TRBV7-6
CDR3aa: CASSLRQKTGMNTEAFF
CDR3nt: TGTGCCAGCAGCTTAAGGCAAAAGACAGGGATGAACACTGAAGCTTTCTTT

abundance: few
d_gene: -
len: 16
j_gene: TRBJ2-7
v_gene: TRBV27
CDR3aa: CASSLRGLPIFYEQYF
CDR3nt: TGTGCCAGCAGTTTACGAGGACTACCAATATTCTACGAGCAGTACTTC

abundance: few
d_gene: -
len: 13
j_gene: TRBJ1-6
v_gene: TRBV19
CDR3aa: CASAPGKNSPLHF
CDR3nt: TGTGCCAGTGCCCCAGGGAAAAATTCACCCCTCCACTTT

abundance: medium-sized
d_gene: TRBD2
len: 14
j_gene: TRBJ2-7
v_gene: TRBV19
CDR3aa: CASSPPGLASEQYF
CDR3nt: TGTGCCAGTAGTCCGCCGGGACTAGCTTCCGAGCAGTACTTC

abundance: -
d_gene: -
len: 12
j_gene: TRBJ1-1
v_gene: TRBV5-4
CDR3aa: CASSLQYTEAFF
CDR3nt: TGTGCCAGCAGCTTGCAATACACTGAAGCTTTCTTT

abundance: -
d_gene: -
len: 14
j_gene: TRBJ2-7
v_gene: TRBV6-5
CDR3aa: CASSYGGMVNEQYF
CDR3nt: TGTGCCAGCAGTTACGGGGGAATGGTTAACGAGCAGTACTTC

abundance: few
d_gene: TRBD2
len: 13
j_gene: TRBJ2-1
v_gene: TRBV19
CDR3aa: CASSPQLAGEKFF
CDR3nt: TGTGCCAGTAGTCCACAACTAGCGGGGGAAAAGTTCTTC

abundance: -
d_gene: -
len: 14
j_gene: TRBJ2-1
v_gene: TRBV11-3
CDR3aa: CASSLGTTSNEQFF
CDR3nt: TGTGCCAGCAGCTTAGGGACTACTAGTAATGAGCAGTTCTTC

abundance: -
d_gene: TRBD2
len: 16
j_gene: TRBJ2-7
v_gene: TRBV7-6
CDR3aa: CASSTDTSGINYEQYF
CDR3nt: TGTGCCAGCAGCACCGATACTAGCGGGATAAACTACGAGCAGTACTTC

abundance: -
d_gene: -
len: 12
j_gene: TRBJ1-3
v_gene: TRBV19
CDR3aa: CASSMPGDTIYF
CDR3nt: TGTGCCAGTAGTATGCCCGGGGACACCATATATTTT

abundance: -
d_gene: TRBD1
len: 13
j_gene: TRBJ1-3
v_gene: TRBV6-5
CDR3aa: CASRGTGGNTIYF
CDR3nt: TGTGCCAGCAGGGGGACAGGGGGAAACACCATATATTTT

abundance: few
d_gene: TRBD2
len: 23
j_gene: TRBJ2-3
v_gene: TRBV27
CDR3aa: CASSLLGGSGGRFGTLGTDTQYF
CDR3nt: TGTGCCAGCAGTTTATTGGGGGGTAGCGGGGGGCGATTCGGGACCCTTGGCACAGATACGCAGTATTTT

abundance: -
d_gene: TRBD1
len: 14
j_gene: TRBJ1-3
v_gene: TRBV6-1
CDR3aa: CASRTGGSGNTIYF
CDR3nt: TGTGCCAGCAGGACAGGGGGCTCTGGAAACACCATATATTTT

abundance: medium-sized
d_gene: TRBD2
len: 13
j_gene: TRBJ2-5
v_gene: TRBV29-1
CDR3aa: CSVAGTRIETQYF
CDR3nt: TGCAGCGTTGCGGGGACTAGGATAGAGACCCAGTACTTC

abundance: few
d_gene: -
len: 15
j_gene: TRBJ2-1
v_gene: TRBV19
CDR3aa: CASNGDRNSYNEQFF
CDR3nt: TGTGCCAGTAATGGGGACCGAAACTCCTACAATGAGCAGTTCTTC

abundance: few
d_gene: TRBD2
len: 15
j_gene: TRBJ2-7
v_gene: TRBV11-3
CDR3aa: CASSLTSGSFYEQYF
CDR3nt: TGTGCCAGCAGCTTAACTAGCGGGAGCTTTTACGAGCAGTACTTC

abundance: -
d_gene: TRBD2
len: 17
j_gene: TRBJ2-5
v_gene: TRBV7-2
CDR3aa: CASSLALRGERRETQYF
CDR3nt: TGTGCCAGCAGCTTGGCGTTGCGGGGGGAAAGGCGAGAGACCCAGTACTTC

abundance: few
d_gene: -
len: 14
j_gene: TRBJ1-2
v_gene: TRBV6-2/TRBV6-3
CDR3aa: CASTSAGIGFGYTF
CDR3nt: TGTGCCAGCACTAGTGCGGGGATTGGGTTTGGCTACACCTTC